The following is a T cell receptor beta chain sequence with its context. The antigen is not known. This sample was taken from a study of STAT5B mutations in CD4+ large granular lymphocyte leukemia. Background on the study: Anti-CD4 microbead selection came after CD8+ cell depletion in cryopreserved samples.

Points from the study as a whole: Patient CD4-sorted repertoires stayed more clonal than healthy ones after leukemic-clone removal. Patient cell sources varied; more than five CD4-sorted samples entered the clonality comparison. Data were not HLA-matched across samples.

Germline assignment: CDR1 MNHNS and CDR2 SASEGT. With 10 bases clipped from V and 4 bases from J, the junction kept 5 bases outside the gene matches. CDR3 length: 13 residues. Produced via immunoSEQ multiplex PCR; TCRdb's table is partial and in-frame only. Of 9,500 to 10,000 clones in the sample, around 85% were seen once. This clonotype was sampled from a man aged 55 to 70 with CD4+ T-cell large granular lymphocyte leukemia. The chain employs TRBV6-1 and TRBJ2-2, with TRBD1 matching over 8 bases. Sequencing was performed on PBMCs. CDR3 loop: CAIGQGITGELFF. CDR3 in DNA: TGTGCCATTGGACAGGGAATCACCGGGGAGCTGTTTTTT.